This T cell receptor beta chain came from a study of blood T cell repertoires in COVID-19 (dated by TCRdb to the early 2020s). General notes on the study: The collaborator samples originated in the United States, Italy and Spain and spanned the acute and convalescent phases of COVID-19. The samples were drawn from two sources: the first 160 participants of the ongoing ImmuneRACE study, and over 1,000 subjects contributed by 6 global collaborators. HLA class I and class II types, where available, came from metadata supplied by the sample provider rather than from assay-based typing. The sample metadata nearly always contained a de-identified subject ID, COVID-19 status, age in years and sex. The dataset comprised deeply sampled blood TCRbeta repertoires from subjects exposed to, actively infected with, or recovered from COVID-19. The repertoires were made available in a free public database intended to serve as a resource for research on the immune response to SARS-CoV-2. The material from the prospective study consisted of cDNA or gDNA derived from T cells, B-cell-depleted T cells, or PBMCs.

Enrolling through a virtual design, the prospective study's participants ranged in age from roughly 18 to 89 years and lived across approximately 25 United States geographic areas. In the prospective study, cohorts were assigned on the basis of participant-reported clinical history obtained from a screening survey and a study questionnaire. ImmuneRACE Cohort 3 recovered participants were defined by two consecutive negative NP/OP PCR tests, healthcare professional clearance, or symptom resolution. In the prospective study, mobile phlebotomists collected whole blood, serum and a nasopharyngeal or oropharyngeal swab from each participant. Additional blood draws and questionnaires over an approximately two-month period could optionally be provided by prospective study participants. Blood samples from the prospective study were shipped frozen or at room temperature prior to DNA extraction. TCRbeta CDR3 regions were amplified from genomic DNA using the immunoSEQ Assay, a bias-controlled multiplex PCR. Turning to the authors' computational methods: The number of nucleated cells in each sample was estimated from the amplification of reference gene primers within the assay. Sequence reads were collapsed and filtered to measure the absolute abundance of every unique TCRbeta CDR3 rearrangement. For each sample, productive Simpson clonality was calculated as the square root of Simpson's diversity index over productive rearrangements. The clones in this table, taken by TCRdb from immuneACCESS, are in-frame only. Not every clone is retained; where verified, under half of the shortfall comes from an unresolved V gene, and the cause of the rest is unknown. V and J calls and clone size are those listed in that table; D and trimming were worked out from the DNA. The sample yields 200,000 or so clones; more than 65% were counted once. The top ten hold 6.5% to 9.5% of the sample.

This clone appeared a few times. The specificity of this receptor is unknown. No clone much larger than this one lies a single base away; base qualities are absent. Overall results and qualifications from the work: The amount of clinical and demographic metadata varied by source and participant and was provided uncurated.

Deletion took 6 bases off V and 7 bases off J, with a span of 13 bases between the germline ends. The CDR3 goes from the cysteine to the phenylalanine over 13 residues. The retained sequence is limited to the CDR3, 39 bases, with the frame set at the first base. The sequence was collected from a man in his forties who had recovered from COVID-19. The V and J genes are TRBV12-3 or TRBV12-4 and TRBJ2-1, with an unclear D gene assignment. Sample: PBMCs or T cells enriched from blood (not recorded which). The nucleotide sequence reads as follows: TGTGCCAGCAGCCGCCGTCTAGAGAATGAGCAGTTCTTC. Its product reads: CASSRRLENEQFF.